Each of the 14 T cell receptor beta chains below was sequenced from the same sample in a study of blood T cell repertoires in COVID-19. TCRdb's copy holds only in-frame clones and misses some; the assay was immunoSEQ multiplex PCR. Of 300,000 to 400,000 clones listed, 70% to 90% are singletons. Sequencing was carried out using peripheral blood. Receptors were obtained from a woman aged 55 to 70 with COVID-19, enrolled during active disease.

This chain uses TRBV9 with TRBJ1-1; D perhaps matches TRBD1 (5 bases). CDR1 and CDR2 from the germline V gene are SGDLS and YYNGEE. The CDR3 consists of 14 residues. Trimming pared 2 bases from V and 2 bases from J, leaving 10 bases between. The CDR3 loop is CASSVTTANTEAFF. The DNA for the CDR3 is TGTGCCAGCAGCGTTACGACAGCAAACACTGAAGCTTTCTTT.

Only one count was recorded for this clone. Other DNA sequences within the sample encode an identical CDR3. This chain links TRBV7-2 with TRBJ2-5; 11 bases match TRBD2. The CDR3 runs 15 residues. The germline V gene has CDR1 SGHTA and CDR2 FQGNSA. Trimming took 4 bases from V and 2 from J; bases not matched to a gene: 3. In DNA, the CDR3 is TGTGCCAGCAGCTCCTTAGCGGGGGGGCAAGAGACCCAGTACTTC. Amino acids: CASSSLAGGQETQYF.

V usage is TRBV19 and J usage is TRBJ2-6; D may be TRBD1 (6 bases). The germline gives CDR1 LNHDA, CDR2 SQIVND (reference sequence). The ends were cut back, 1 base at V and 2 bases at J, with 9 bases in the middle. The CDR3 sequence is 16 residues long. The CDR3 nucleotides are TGTGCCAGTAGTATAGTGGGGGCGGCTGGGGCCAACGTCCTGACTTTC. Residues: CASSIVGAAGANVLTF. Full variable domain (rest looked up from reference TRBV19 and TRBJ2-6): DGGITQSPKYLFRKEGQNVTLSCEQNLNHDAMYWYRQDPGQGLRLIYYSQIVNDFQKGDIAEGYSVSREKKESFPLTVTSAQKNPTAFYLCASSIVGAAGANVLTFGAGSRLTVL.

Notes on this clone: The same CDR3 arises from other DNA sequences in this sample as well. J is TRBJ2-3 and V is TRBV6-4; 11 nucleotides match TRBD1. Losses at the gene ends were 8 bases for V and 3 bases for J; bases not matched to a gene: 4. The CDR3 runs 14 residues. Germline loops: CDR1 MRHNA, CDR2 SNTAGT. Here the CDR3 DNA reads TGTGCCAGCTCGGACAGGGGGCTTACAGATACGCAGTATTTT. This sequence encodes CASSDRGLTDTQYF.

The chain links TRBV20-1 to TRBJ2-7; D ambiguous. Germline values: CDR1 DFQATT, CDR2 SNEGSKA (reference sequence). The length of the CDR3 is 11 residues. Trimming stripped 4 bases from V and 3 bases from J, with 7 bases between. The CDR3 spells CSATDLYEQYF. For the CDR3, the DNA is TGCAGTGCTACTGACCTCTACGAGCAGTACTTC.

The CDR3 region is CASSPGTSSFNYGYTF. In DNA form, the CDR3 reads TGTGCCAGCTCACCGGGTACTAGTTCCTTTAACTATGGCTACACCTTC. This chain joins TRBV18 and TRBJ1-2; D uncertain. V lost 3 bases, J lost 1 base, and 15 bases lay in between. The CDR3 totals 16 residues. CDR1 and CDR2 (germline): KGHSH, LQKENI.

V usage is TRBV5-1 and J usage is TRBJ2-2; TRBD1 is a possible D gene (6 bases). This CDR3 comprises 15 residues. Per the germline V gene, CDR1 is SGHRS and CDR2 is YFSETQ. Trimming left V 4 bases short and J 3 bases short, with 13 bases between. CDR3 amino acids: CASSTTGTDTGELFF. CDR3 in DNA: TGCGCCAGCAGCACAACAGGGACCGACACCGGGGAGCTGTTTTTT.

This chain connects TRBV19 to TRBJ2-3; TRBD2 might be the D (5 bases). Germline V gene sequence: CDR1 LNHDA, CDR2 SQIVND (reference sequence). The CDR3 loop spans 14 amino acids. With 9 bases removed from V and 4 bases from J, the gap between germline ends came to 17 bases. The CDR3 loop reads CASSGPEVPDTQYF. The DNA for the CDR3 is TGTGCCAGCAGCGGCCCGGAGGTCCCAGATACGCAGTATTTT.

The CDR3 bases are TGTGCCAGCTCCCGGGGAGGGAATCACAATGAGCAGTTCTTC. Protein: CASSRGGNHNEQFF. The chain couples TRBV18 to TRBJ2-1; TRBD2 matches 7 bases. The ends lost 6 bases at V and 5 bases at J; junction bases unmatched: 7. This CDR3 comprises 14 residues. The germline V gene encodes CDR1 KGHSH and CDR2 LQKENI.

The CDR3 nucleotides read TGTGCCAGCAGCCTCCTTGGAAACACCATATATTTT. Its protein is CASSLLGNTIYF. The chain employs TRBV3-1 (or the pseudogene TRBV3-2) and TRBJ1-3; D remains unclear. CDR3 size: 12 residues. The V gene's germline CDR1 is LGHDT and CDR2 YNNKEL (reference sequence). The V gene lost 4 bases and the J gene lost 3 bases, with 4 bases spanning the gap.

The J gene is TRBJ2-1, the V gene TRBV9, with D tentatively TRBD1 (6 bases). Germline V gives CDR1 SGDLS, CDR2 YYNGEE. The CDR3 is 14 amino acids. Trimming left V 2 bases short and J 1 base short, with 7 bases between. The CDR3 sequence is CASSVQGSYNEQFF. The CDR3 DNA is TGTGCCAGCAGCGTTCAGGGGTCCTACAATGAGCAGTTCTTC.

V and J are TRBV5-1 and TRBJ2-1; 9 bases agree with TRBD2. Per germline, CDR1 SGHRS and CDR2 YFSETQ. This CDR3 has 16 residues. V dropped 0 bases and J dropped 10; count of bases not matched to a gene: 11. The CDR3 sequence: CASSLGPSGAGGEQFF. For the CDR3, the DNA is TGCGCCAGCAGCTTGGGGCCTAGCGGGGCCGGGGGGGAGCAGTTCTTC.

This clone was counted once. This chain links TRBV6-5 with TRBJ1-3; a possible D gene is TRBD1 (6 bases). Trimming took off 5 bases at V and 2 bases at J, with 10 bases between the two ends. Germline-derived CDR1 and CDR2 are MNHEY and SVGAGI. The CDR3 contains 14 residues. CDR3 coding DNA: TGTGCCAGCAGTACCGGGACACCTGGAAACACCATATATTTT. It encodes CASSTGTPGNTIYF.

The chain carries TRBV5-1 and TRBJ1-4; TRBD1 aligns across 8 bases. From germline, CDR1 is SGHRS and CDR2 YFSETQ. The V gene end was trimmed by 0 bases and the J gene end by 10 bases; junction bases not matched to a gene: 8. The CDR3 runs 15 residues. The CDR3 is CASSLAGQDRSKLFF. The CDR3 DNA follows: TGCGCCAGCAGCTTGGCGGGACAGGATAGATCAAAACTGTTTTTT.